Following are 30 T cell receptor beta chains from one sample sequenced in a study of T cell clones after liver transplantation. The table came from immunoSEQ multiplex PCR; TCRdb's copy has only in-frame clones and leaves some out. Found here are tens of thousands of clones, 78% of them singletons; the top ten hold roughly a third. The sequencing used CD8+ T cells from blood, collected around 54 months after liver transplant. The receptors were gathered from a human patient who received a liver transplant. Some T cells may be graft donor cells.

V gene TRBV27 combines with J gene TRBJ1-5; D perhaps matches TRBD1 (5 bases). V was pared by 3 bases and J by 1 base, with 7 bases between. Germline CDR1 reads MNHEY; CDR2 reads SMNVEV (reference sequence). There are 14 residues in the CDR3. The CDR3 nucleotides are TGTGCCAGCAGTTTGGGGGGGAGCAATCAGCCCCAGCATTTT. Its protein product is CASSLGGSNQPQHF.

This chain uses TRBV14 with TRBJ2-7, with D hard to call. This CDR3 is 15 amino acids long. Trimming shortened V by 4 bases and J by 2 bases, and 15 bases separated the two germline ends. The germline V gene encodes CDR1 SGHDN and CDR2 FVKESK. The CDR3 loop is CASSPYISSPYEQYF. The CDR3 DNA is TGTGCCAGCAGCCCCTACATCTCCTCCCCCTACGAGCAGTACTTC.

V is TRBV11-2 and J is TRBJ2-3, with D possibly being TRBD2 (6 bases). CDR3 length: 14 amino acids. Trimming removed 2 bases from V and 7 bases from J, with 13 bases in between. The germline CDR1 and CDR2 sequences are SGHAT and FQNNGV. The CDR3 here is CASSLTEGTNTQYF. CDR3 DNA: TGTGCCAGCAGCTTAACGGAGGGGACGAATACGCAGTATTTT.

This clone was recorded once. The chain is built from TRBV11-3 and TRBJ1-1; no definite D call. Germline V gives CDR1 SGHNT, CDR2 YENEEA. The CDR3 covers 13 residues. V gave up 0 bases and J gave up 1 base, with 3 bases separating them. CDR3 region: CASSLDGNTEAFF. DNA for the CDR3: TGTGCCAGCAGCTTAGACGGGAACACTGAAGCTTTCTTT.

The J gene is TRBJ2-5, the V gene TRBV19; D is unclear. The CDR3 consists of 15 residues. Germline CDR1 LNHDA, CDR2 SQIVND (reference sequence). With 0 bases removed from V and 5 bases from J, the gap between germline ends came to 13 bases. Here the CDR3 reads CASSIEPEAPETQYF. The CDR3 region has the DNA TGTGCCAGTAGTATAGAGCCCGAGGCGCCTGAGACCCAGTACTTC.

Only a few counts were recorded for this clone. The DNA for the CDR3 is TGTGCCAGCTCCCCAGGGGATCTCCAAGAGACCCAGTACTTC. Encoded protein: CASSPGDLQETQYF. V usage is TRBV27 and J usage is TRBJ2-5; maybe TRBD1 (6 bases). Germline V CDR1 and CDR2: MNHEY, SMNVEV (reference sequence). The CDR3 covers 14 residues. The germline V and J ends were trimmed by 8 bases and 1 base, with 14 bases remaining between them.

The V gene is TRBV9, the J gene TRBJ1-1, with D tentatively TRBD1 (5 bases). V lost 0 bases to trimming and J lost 3 bases, with 9 bases between them. The CDR3 totals 14 residues. In germline, CDR1 is SGDLS, CDR2 YYNGEE. As DNA, the CDR3 is TGTGCCAGCAGCGTAGGGGGAGGGGACACTGAAGCTTTCTTT. It codes for CASSVGGGDTEAFF.

Written as DNA, the CDR3 is TGTGCCAGCAGCTCCCAGACGGTTAATGAAAAACTGTTTTTT. Translating gives CASSSQTVNEKLFF. This rearrangement joins TRBV5-6 to TRBJ1-4; no reliable D call. The germline V gene encodes CDR1 SGHDT and CDR2 YYEEEE. Trimming removed 3 bases at V and 4 bases at J, with 10 bases between. The CDR3 runs to 14 residues.

V gene TRBV7-6 combines with J gene TRBJ1-5; D gene ambiguous. The CDR3 consists of 15 residues. V lost 1 base and J 7 bases, leaving 14 bases between the germline ends. Germline loops: CDR1 SGHVS, CDR2 FNYEAQ. The CDR3 nucleotides read TGTGCCAGCAGCTTAGGTGCGGGTCTAGGGCAGCCCCAGCATTTT. Its translation is CASSLGAGLGQPQHF. Based on the CDR3 plus reference TRBV7-6 and TRBJ1-5, the full variable domain is GAGVSQSPRYKVTKRGQDVALRCDPISGHVSLYWYRQALGQGPEFLTYFNYEAQQDKSGLPNDRFSAERPEGSISTLTIQRTEQRDSAMYRCASSLGAGLGQPQHFGDGTRLSIL.

This sequence joins TRBV2 and TRBJ2-1; 8 bases line up with TRBD1. Germline V CDR1 and CDR2: SNHLY, FYNNEI. The junction had 6 bases not matched to a gene; V was cut back by 6 bases and J by 8 bases. The CDR3 extends over 13 amino acids. CDR3 bases: TGTGCCAGCAGCCGGACAGGGAACGATGAGCAGTTCTTC. This gives the protein CASSRTGNDEQFF.

The chain employs TRBV30 and TRBJ1-2; 7 bases line up with TRBD1. Trimming cost V 3 bases and J 2 bases; bases outside gene matches: 9. Germline V gene data show CDR1 as GTSNPN and CDR2 as SVGIG (reference sequence). The CDR3 spans 15 residues. The CDR3 DNA reads as TGTGCCTGGAGGGCCCTCGGACAGGCGAACTATGGCTACACCTTC. This codes for CAWRALGQANYGYTF. Supplemented by reference TRBV30 and TRBJ1-2, the full variable domain reads SQTIHQWPATLVQPVGSPLSLECTVEGTSNPNLYWYRQAAGRGLQLLFYSVGIGQISSEVPQNLSASRPQDRQFILSSKKLLLSDSGFYLCAWRALGQANYGYTFGSGTRLTVV.

The chain links TRBV6-6 to TRBJ1-1; D is perhaps TRBD1 (5 bases). The germline V gene encodes CDR1 MNHNY and CDR2 SVGAGI (reference sequence). Trimming removed 11 bases from V and 0 bases from J, with 10 bases in between. The CDR3 length is 12 residues. In nucleotides, the CDR3 is TGTGCCGGGGGGACGGTGAACACTGAAGCTTTCTTT. Translation: CAGGTVNTEAFF.

The gene calls are TRBV27 and TRBJ2-7; D is possibly TRBD1 (6 bases). Germline V gene lookup returns CDR1 MNHEY and CDR2 SMNVEV (reference sequence). Trimming cost V 5 bases and J 0 bases, with 14 bases left between them. The CDR3 sequence is 15 residues long. CDR3 sequence (DNA): TGTGCCAGCAGTGAAGGGACATGGAGCTCCTACGAGCAGTACTTC. Amino acid sequence: CASSEGTWSSYEQYF.

This chain links TRBV7-6 with TRBJ2-2; D is undetermined. The V gene lost 1 base and the J gene lost 6 bases, with 15 bases spanning the gap. Germline V gene sequence: CDR1 SGHVS, CDR2 FNYEAQ. This CDR3 comprises 16 residues. The CDR3 loop is CASSLDRPQAAGELFF. The CDR3 DNA sequence: TGTGCCAGCAGCTTAGACCGGCCCCAAGCCGCCGGGGAGCTGTTTTTT.

V gene TRBV28 combines with J gene TRBJ1-6; TRBD1 might be the D (5 bases). The CDR3 runs 15 residues. Germline V gene data show CDR1 as MDHEN and CDR2 as SYDVKM. With 10 bases removed from V and 2 bases from J, the gap between germline ends came to 15 bases. The CDR3, as DNA: TGTGCCACTGGGGCGGGGTTGCCCTATAATTCACCCCTCCACTTT. The encoded protein is CATGAGLPYNSPLHF.

The chain is built from TRBV6-9 and TRBJ2-3, with D perhaps matching TRBD1 or TRBD2 (5 bases each). The CDR3 sequence is 14 residues long. Germline V CDR1 and CDR2: MNHGY, SVAAGI. Trimming pared 0 bases from V and 6 bases from J, leaving 10 bases between. CDR3 sequence: CASSYSRGADTQYF. CDR3 DNA sequence: TGTGCCAGCAGTTATTCGAGGGGCGCGGATACGCAGTATTTT.

The genes are TRBV7-6 and TRBJ1-6; TRBD1 is a possible D gene (5 bases). CDR1 is SGHVS and CDR2 is FNYEAQ in the germline V gene. Trimming cost V 5 bases and J 2 bases, with 16 bases left between them. The CDR3 has 17 amino acids. Here the CDR3 reads CASSRGTSPTYNSPLHF. CDR3 coding DNA: TGTGCCAGCAGCAGAGGGACCTCCCCCACCTATAATTCACCCCTCCACTTT.

The chain combines TRBV6-4 with TRBJ1-2; unclear D gene. The CDR3 spans 13 residues. Trimming shortened V by 0 bases and J by 2 bases, and 4 bases separated the two germline ends. The germline V gene has CDR1 MRHNA and CDR2 SNTAGT. The CDR3 loop is CASSDSDNYGYTF. CDR3 bases: TGTGCCAGCAGTGACTCAGACAACTATGGCTACACCTTC.

V and J are TRBV27 and TRBJ1-1, with TRBD1 identical over 7 bases. CDR3 length: 11 residues. V lost 6 bases to trimming and J lost 8 bases; unmatched junction nucleotides: 3. Germline V lookup: CDR1 MNHEY, CDR2 SMNVEV (reference sequence). The DNA of the CDR3 is TGTGCCAGCAGAACGACAGGGGAAGCTTTCTTT. This encodes CASRTTGEAFF.

CDR3 residues: CASSVLGQGPDEQYF. CDR3 in DNA: TGTGCCAGCAGCGTACTGGGACAGGGTCCTGACGAGCAGTACTTC. This chain links TRBV5-5 with TRBJ2-7; 9 bases match TRBD1. The trim removed 4 bases at V and 5 bases at J, leaving 10 bases unmatched. Germline V gene lookup returns CDR1 SGHKS and CDR2 YYEKEE (reference sequence). The CDR3 runs to 15 residues.

The chain uses TRBV28 and TRBJ2-2, with 8 bases lining up with TRBD1. Trimming at V came to 3 bases and at J to 2 bases, leaving 2 bases not matched to a gene. CDR1 is MDHEN and CDR2 is SYDVKM in the germline V gene. The CDR3 covers 15 residues. CDR3 region: CASSFAGGNTGELFF. The DNA of the CDR3 is TGTGCCAGCAGTTTTGCAGGGGGCAACACCGGGGAGCTGTTTTTT.

This clone showed up just once. CDR3 bases: TGTGCCAGTAGACGGGACCTCGGCGCTGAAGCTTTCTTT. Its protein product is CASRRDLGAEAFF. This chain uses TRBV19 with TRBJ1-1; TRBD1 might be the D (5 bases). The V end lost 6 bases, the J end lost 6 bases, and 14 bases lay between the germline ends. The germline CDR1 and CDR2 sequences are LNHDA and SQIVND (reference sequence). The CDR3 contains 13 residues.

The chain employs TRBV7-9 and TRBJ1-2; D remains ambiguous. CDR1 and CDR2 from the germline V gene are SEHNR and FQNEAQ (reference sequence). CDR3 length equals 15 residues. V lost 3 bases to trimming and J lost 4 bases, with 15 bases between them. The CDR3 loop is CASSFSNSNLYGYTF. Written as DNA, the CDR3 is TGTGCCAGCAGCTTTTCGAACAGCAATCTCTATGGCTACACCTTC.

Written as DNA, the CDR3 is TGTGCCAGCAGTTTATCGACAGGTAGCTCCTACGAGCAGTACTTC. Amino acid sequence: CASSLSTGSSYEQYF. The chain uses TRBV27 and TRBJ2-7; D perhaps matches TRBD1 (6 bases). The V gene's germline CDR1 is MNHEY and CDR2 SMNVEV (reference sequence). Trimming took 0 bases from V and 0 from J, leaving 9 bases between them. The CDR3 has 15 amino acids.

CDR3 sequence: CASSEGSSTEAFF. CDR3 nucleotides: TGTGCCAGCAGTGAGGGGAGTAGCACTGAAGCTTTCTTT. The chain links TRBV6-1 to TRBJ1-1; D gene ambiguous. This CDR3 is 13 amino acids long. Between the trimmed V and J ends, which lost 3 bases and 4 bases, there was a span of 9 bases. Germline lookup yields CDR1 MNHNS and CDR2 SASEGT.

The chain carries TRBV2 and TRBJ2-5; D may be TRBD1 (5 bases). Germline V gene lookup returns CDR1 SNHLY and CDR2 FYNNEI. The CDR3 is 13 residues long. The V gene lost 4 bases and the J gene lost 4 bases, with 10 bases spanning the gap. In nucleotides, the CDR3 is TGTGCCAGCAGTGGGGATAGGGGAGAGACCCAGTACTTC. This sequence encodes CASSGDRGETQYF.

A few counts support this clone. This rearrangement joins TRBV9 to TRBJ1-1; TRBD1 agrees at 8 bases. In germline, CDR1 is SGDLS, CDR2 YYNGEE. The ends lost 4 bases at V and 2 bases at J; junction bases unmatched: 4. The CDR3 runs to 14 residues. In nucleotides, the CDR3 is TGTGCCAGCAGCACCGGACAGGGAAACACTGAAGCTTTCTTT. Translated: CASSTGQGNTEAFF.

The chain couples TRBV25-1 to TRBJ2-3; 8 nucleotides agree with TRBD1. The CDR3 spans 15 residues. The ends lost 3 bases at V and 4 bases at J; junction bases unmatched: 6. CDR1 MGHDK and CDR2 SYGVNS come from the germline V gene. The CDR3 DNA is TGTGCCAGCAGTGATCCTCTGGACAGGGCAGATACGCAGTATTTT. Amino acid sequence: CASSDPLDRADTQYF.

This clone is medium-sized. This chain connects TRBV27 to TRBJ2-3; 12 nucleotides match TRBD2. Germline CDR1 is MNHEY and CDR2 is SMNVEV (reference sequence). The CDR3 length is 17 residues. The trim removed 2 bases at V and 5 bases at J, leaving 8 bases unmatched. Here the CDR3 DNA reads TGTGCCAGCAGTTTAATCGCTAGCGGGGGGGCTAGAGATACGCAGTATTTT. Translated, it gives CASSLIASGGARDTQYF.

J is TRBJ1-5 and V is TRBV6-1, with D hard to call. Germline-derived CDR1 and CDR2 are MNHNS and SASEGT. The CDR3 has 16 amino acids. V was clipped by 3 bases and J by 3 bases, with 15 bases between them. CDR3 region: CASSDPVGPNNQPQHF. The CDR3 bases are TGTGCCAGCAGTGATCCTGTTGGACCGAACAATCAGCCCCAGCATTTT.